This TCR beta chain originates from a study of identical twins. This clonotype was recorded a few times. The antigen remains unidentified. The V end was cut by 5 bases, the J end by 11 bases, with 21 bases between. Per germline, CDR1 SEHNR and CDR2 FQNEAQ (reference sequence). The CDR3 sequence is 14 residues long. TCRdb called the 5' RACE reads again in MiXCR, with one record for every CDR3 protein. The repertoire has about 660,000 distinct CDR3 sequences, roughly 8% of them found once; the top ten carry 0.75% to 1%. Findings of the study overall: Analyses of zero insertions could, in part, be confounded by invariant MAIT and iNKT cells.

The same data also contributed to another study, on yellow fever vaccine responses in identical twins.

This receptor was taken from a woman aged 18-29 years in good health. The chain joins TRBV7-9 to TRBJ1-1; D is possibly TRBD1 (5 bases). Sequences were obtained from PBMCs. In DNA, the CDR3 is TGTGCCAGCAGCCCCGCGGACGGGGGTCTCTGGGCTTTCTTT. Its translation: CASSPADGGLWAFF.